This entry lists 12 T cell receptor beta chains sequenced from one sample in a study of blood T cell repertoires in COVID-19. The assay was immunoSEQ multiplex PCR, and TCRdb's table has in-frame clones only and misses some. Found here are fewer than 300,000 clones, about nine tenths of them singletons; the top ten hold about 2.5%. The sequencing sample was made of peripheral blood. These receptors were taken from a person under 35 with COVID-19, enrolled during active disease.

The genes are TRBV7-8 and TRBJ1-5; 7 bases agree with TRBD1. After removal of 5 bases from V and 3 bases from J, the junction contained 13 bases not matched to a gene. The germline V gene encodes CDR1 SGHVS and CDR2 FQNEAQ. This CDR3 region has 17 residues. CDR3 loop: CASSPIGQAATNQPQHF. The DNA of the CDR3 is TGTGCCAGCAGCCCAATCGGACAGGCCGCGACCAATCAGCCCCAGCATTTT.

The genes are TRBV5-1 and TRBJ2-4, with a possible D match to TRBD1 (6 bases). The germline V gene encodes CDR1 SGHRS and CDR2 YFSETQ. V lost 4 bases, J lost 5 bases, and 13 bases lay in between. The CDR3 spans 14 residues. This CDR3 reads CASSDTGFQNIQYF. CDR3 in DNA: TGCGCCAGCAGCGACACAGGGTTCCAAAACATTCAGTACTTC.

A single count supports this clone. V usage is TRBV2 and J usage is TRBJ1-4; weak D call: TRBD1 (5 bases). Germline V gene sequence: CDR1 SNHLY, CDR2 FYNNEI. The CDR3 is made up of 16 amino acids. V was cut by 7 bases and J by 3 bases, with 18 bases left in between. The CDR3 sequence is CASNDPRQSSNEKLFF. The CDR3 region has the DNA TGTGCCAGCAATGACCCCCGACAGAGTTCTAATGAAAAACTGTTTTTT.

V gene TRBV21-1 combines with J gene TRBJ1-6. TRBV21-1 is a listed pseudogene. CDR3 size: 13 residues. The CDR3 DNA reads TGTGCCAGCAGCAAAGGCGAGGCTTCACCCCTCCACTTT. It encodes CASSKGEASPLHF.

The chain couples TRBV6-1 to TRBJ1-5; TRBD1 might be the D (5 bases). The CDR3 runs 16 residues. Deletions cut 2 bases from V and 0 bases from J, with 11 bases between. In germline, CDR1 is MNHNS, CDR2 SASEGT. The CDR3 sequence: CASSEWMGLSNQPQHF. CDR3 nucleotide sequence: TGTGCCAGCAGTGAATGGATGGGGCTTAGCAATCAGCCCCAGCATTTT.

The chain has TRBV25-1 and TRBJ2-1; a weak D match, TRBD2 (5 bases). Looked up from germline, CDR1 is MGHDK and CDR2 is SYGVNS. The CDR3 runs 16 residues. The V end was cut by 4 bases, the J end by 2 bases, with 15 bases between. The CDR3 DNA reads TGTGCCAGCAGTGGGCTAGCTACGGGGACCTACAATGAGCAGTTCTTC. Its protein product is CASSGLATGTYNEQFF.

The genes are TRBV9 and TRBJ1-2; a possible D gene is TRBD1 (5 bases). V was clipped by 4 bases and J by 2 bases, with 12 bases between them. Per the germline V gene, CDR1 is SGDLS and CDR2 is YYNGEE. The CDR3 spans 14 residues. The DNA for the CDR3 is TGTGCCAGCAGCTCCCCAGGGCTGAACTATGGCTACACCTTC. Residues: CASSSPGLNYGYTF.

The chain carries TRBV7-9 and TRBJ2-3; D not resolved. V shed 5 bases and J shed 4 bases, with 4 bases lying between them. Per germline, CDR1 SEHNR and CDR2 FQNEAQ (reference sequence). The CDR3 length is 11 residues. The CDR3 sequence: CASSQADTQYF. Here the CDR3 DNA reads TGTGCCAGCAGCCAGGCAGATACGCAGTATTTT. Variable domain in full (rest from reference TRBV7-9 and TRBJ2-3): DTGVSQNPRHKITKRGQNVTFRCDPISEHNRLYWYRQTLGQGPEFLTYFQNEAQLEKSRLLSDRFSAERPKGSFSTLEIQRTEQGDSAMYLCASSQADTQYFGPGTRLTVL.

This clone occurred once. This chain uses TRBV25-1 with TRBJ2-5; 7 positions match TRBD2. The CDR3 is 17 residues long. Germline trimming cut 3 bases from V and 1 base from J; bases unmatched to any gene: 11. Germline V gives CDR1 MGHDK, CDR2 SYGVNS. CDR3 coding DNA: TGTGCCAGCAGTGAGGGGGGGGTATGGGGAACCCAAGAGACCCAGTACTTC. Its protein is CASSEGGVWGTQETQYF.

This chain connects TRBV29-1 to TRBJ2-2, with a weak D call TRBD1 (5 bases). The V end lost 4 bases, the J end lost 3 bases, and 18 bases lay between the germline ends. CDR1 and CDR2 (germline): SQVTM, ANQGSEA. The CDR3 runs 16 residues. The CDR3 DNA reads TGCAGCGTTGTCCTTCAGGGCCGGAAAGACACCGGGGAGCTGTTTTTT. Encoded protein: CSVVLQGRKDTGELFF.

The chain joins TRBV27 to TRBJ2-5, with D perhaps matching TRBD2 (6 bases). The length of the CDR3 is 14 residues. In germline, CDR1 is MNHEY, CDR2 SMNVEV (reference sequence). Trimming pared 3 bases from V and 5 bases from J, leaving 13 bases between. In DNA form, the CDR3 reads TGTGCCAGCAGTTTGGAGGGTCGGGTCGAGACCCAGTACTTC. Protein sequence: CASSLEGRVETQYF.

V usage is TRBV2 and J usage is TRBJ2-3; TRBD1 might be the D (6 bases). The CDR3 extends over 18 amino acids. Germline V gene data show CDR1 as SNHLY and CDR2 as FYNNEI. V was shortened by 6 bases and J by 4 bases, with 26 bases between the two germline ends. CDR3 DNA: TGTGCCAGCAGGGCGACAGGTTTCCTGCCGAGTGGTGCAGATACGCAGTATTTT. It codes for CASRATGFLPSGADTQYF.